This T cell receptor beta chain derives from a study of patients and donors after allogeneic stem cell transplantation. The V and J ends lost 7 bases and 4 bases, in that order; junction bases with no gene match: 3. The CDR3 contains 13 residues. Germline V gene lookup returns CDR1 LNHDA and CDR2 SQIVND (reference sequence). From the RT-PCR reads, TCRdb called clonotypes with MiXCR, one entry per CDR3 protein. The sample lists more than 850,000 distinct CDR3 sequences; under 20% were seen once. V gene TRBV19 combines with J gene TRBJ2-1, with TRBD2 matching over 8 bases. The specimen sequenced was blood, either unsorted or a sorted T cell fraction (not recorded which). This clonotype originated in a human donor who was either an allogeneic HSCT recipient or a stem cell or donor lymphocyte infusion donor (not recorded which). It is not recorded whose cells these are; they may come from a transplant donor. CDR3 region: CASKAGAYNEQFF. The CDR3 DNA sequence: TGTGCCAGTAAAGCGGGGGCATACAATGAGCAGTTCTTC.